This T cell receptor beta chain derives from a study of shared clonotypes between healthy human individuals (dated by TCRdb to 2020 to 2021). In terms of the full investigation: Three men and two women, aged 18 to 49 years, made up the cohort. For each donor, CD4 naive and CD4 memory were each given three plates, CD8 naive was given two plates, and CD8 memory was given one plate. Blood TCR repertoires of a handful of healthy adults were deeply sequenced to estimate repertoire size and the extent of clonotype sharing between individuals. To increase sequencing depth and limit assay-specific biases, TCR repertoire library preparation and sequencing were carried out by different laboratories using diverse techniques. Leukapheresis yielded between about 0.85 and 9.5 billion PBMCs per donor. General conclusions and limits of the study: Estimated clonotype richness was generally larger for naive than for memory subsets. Because the study included a small number of donors, the genetic and exposure-history diversity represented was limited. Only blood was sampled, and tissue TCR repertoires likely differ from those in blood. About 5% of naive CD4, 3.5% of naive CD8, around 2.3% of memory CD4, and about 0.4% of memory CD8 clonotypes were shared across a handful of donors. Rarefaction of sorted-subset datasets indicated incomplete sequencing despite the large sequencing depth. Higher generation probabilities were observed for clonotypes shared by all four sorted-subset donors than for non-shared clonotypes. Pairwise subsampling led to the expectation that sequencing depth would affect the degree of clonotype sharing among donors.

Relative to germline, V is 3 bases shorter and J is 1 base shorter, with 4 bases between their ends. Looking up the germline V gene yields CDR1 SGHAT and CDR2 FQNNGV. The CDR3 starts with the cysteine, ends with the phenylalanine, and has 12 residues. Of all the DNA, just the CDR3 is kept, 36 bases in frame from base 1. Using the deep immunoSEQ assay, TCR CDR3 regions were amplified from genomic DNA by multiplex PCR. Genomic DNA extracted from each cell subset was distributed evenly over all wells of several immunoSEQ 96-well plates, and each plate served as one replicate. For sorted subsets, 200 to 250 ng of genomic DNA, equivalent to about 30,000 T cell genomes, went into each replicate PCR. The purified libraries were quantified using a Qubit 3.0 fluorometer, sized with a Bioanalyzer 2100, and then quantified again using the KAPA Library Quantification kit. Every immunoSEQ 96-well plate was sequenced on a separate single-read 150-cycle Illumina NextSeq 550 flow cell. Per the authors' processing: Because the immunoSEQ output included only junctional sequences and no quality scores, the filtering could not be the same as the filtering used for full-length reads. Sequences were annotated with PyIR, a Python wrapper for IgBLAST v1.9, and V/J genes and CDR3 were assigned using IMGT germline references. Reads were removed for weak V/J assignments (E-value above 1e-6), missing CDR3, stop codons, out-of-frame junctions, or ambiguous translated residues. A V3J clonotype was defined by an identical inferred V gene, J gene, and CDR3 amino acid sequence. The percentage overlap between two repertoires was calculated by dividing the number of shared unique clonotypes by the size of the smaller repertoire. RTK rarefaction, the Chao1 estimator, and Recon v2.1 estimates of unobserved clonotypes were used to assess repertoire richness. Generation probabilities were computed with OLGA for all TCRbeta clonotypes obtained by the gDNA method from a handful of donors. TCRdb provides this immuneACCESS table in a form limited to in-frame rearrangements. Some clones are lacking; in checked studies, under half of them reflect an unresolved V gene, and why the rest are absent is not known. The V and J calls and clone size are taken from that table; D and trimming were inferred from the DNA. The sample includes millions of clones, with over 85% observed a single time. 0.85% to 1.3% of the sample is held by the ten biggest clonotypes.

In the case of this clone: This receptor's antigen is unknown. No base-level quality is on record; no much larger clone is a single base apart. The same CDR3 is also encoded by other DNA sequences in this sample.

CD8 naive samples were CD45RO-negative cells positively selected for CCR7, giving a CD45RA+CCR7+ population that excluded TemRA cells. Donors were healthy HIV-negative adults with no recently reported acute infections or vaccinations. Every donor was a Caucasian adult residing in Nashville, Tennessee, USA. Blood was obtained by leukapheresis, after which PBMCs were separated by Ficoll-Histopaque density gradient centrifugation and cryopreserved in liquid nitrogen vapor phase. Analytical flow cytometry was used to check the purity and quantity of every magnetically sorted T cell population. From each sorted fraction, genomic DNA was isolated and quantified by UV absorbance on a Nanodrop 2000c.

The sequence derives from a young man in good health. The chain couples TRBV11-2 to TRBJ2-7; too little of a D gene remains to name it. The sample comprised naive CD8+ T cells sorted from blood. Read against the paper, the sample's cell subset or site label means: CD45RA+CCR7+. CDR3 sequence: CASSLGSYEQYF. The base sequence is TGTGCCAGCAGCTTGGGATCCTACGAGCAGTACTTC.